This TCR beta chain was captured in a study of T-cell reconstitution after alpha-beta-depleted transplantation in children. There are a few counts of this clonotype. What it recognizes is unknown. V was cut by 5 bases and J by 7 bases, with 18 bases left in between. The CDR3 extends over 16 amino acids. A TCRbeta library incorporating unique molecular identifiers was prepared. Each CDR3 protein is one row after TCRdb ran MiXCR on the PCR reads. The sample has roughly 790,000 distinct CDR3 sequences, approximately 15% seen once. Study-wide results and caveats: Surviving recipient T cells and thymic progenitors underlay high day-60 TCRbeta diversity in some patients. One year after transplant, T-cell counts and diversity came mostly from newly produced T cells.

This rearrangement joins TRBV12-3 or TRBV12-4 to TRBJ1-6; the D is unclear. The sample was PBMCs, mostly from graft donor cells, taken 360 days after TCRalphabeta/CD19-depleted stem cell transplant. The sequence was obtained from a male patient younger than 18 who had a stem cell transplant for acute lymphoblastic leukemia, so the T cells may come from the graft donor. The CDR3 loop reads CASSLAPTRINSPLHF. In DNA form, the CDR3 reads TGTGCCAGCAGTCTGGCTCCGACAAGGATCAATTCACCCCTCCACTTT.